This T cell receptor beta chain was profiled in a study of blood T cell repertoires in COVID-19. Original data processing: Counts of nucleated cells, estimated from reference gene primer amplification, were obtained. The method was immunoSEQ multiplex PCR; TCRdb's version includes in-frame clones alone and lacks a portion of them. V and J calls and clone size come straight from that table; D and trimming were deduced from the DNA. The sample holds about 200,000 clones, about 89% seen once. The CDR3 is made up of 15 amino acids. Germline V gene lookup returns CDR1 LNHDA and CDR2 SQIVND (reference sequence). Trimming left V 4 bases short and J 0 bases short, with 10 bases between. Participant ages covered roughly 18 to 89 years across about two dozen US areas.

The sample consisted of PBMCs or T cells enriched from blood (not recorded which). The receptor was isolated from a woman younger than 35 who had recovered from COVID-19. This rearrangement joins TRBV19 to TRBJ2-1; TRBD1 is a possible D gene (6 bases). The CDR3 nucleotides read TGTGCCAGTAGTACCGACAGGAGCTCCTACAATGAGCAGTTCTTC. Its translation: CASSTDRSSYNEQFF.